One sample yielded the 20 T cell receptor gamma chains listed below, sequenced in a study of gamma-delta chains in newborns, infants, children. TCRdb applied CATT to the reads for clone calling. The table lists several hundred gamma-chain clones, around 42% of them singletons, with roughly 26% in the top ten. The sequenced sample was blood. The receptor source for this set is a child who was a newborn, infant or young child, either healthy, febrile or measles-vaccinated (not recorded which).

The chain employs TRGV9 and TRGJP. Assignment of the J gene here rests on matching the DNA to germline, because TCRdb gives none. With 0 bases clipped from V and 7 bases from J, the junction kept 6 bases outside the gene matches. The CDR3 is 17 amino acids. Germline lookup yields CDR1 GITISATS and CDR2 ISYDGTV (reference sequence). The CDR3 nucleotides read TGTGCCTTGTGGGAGGTGCTGCTCGAGTTGGGCAAAAAAATCAAGGTATTT. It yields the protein CALWEVLLELGKKIKVF.

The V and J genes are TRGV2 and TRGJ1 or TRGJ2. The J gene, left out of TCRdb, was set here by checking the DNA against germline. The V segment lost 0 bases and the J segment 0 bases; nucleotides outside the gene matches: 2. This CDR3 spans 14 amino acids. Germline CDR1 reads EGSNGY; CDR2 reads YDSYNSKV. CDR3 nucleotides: TGTGCCACCTGGGACGGGCAGAATTATTATAAGAAACTCTTT. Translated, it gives CATWDGQNYYKKLF.

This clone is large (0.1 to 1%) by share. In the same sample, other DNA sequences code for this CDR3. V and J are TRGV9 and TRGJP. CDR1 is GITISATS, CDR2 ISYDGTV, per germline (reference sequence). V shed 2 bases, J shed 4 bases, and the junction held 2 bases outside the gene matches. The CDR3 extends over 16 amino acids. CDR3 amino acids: CALWEDQELGKKIKVF. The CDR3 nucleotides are TGTGCCTTGTGGGAGGATCAAGAGTTGGGCAAAAAAATCAAGGTATTT.

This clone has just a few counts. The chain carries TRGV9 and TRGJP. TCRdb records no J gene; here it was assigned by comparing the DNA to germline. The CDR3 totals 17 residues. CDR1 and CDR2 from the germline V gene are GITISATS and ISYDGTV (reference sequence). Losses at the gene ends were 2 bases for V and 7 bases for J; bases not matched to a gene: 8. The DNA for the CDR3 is TGTGCCTTGTGGGAGGGCCCGGGGGAGTTGGGCAAAAAAATCAAGGTATTT. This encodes CALWEGPGELGKKIKVF.

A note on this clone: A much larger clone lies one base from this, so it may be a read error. CDR3 in DNA: TGTGCCACCTGGGACAAGCCCACTTATTATAAGAAACTCTTT. Translation gives CATWDKPTYYKKLF. The gene calls are TRGV3 and TRGJ1 or TRGJ2. The J gene, not given by TCRdb, was assigned here from a germline match of the nucleotide sequence. V dropped 2 bases and J dropped 3; count of bases not matched to a gene: 7. The length of the CDR3 is 14 residues. Germline V gene lookup returns CDR1 VTNTFY and CDR2 YDVSTARD (reference sequence).

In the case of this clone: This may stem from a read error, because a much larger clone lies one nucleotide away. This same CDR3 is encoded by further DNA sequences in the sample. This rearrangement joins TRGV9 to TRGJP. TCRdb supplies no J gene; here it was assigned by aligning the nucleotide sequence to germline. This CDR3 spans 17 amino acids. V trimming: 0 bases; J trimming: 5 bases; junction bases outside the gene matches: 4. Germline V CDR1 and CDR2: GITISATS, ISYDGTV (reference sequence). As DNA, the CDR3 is TGTGCCTTGTGGGAGGTGCGGGAAGAGTTGGGCAAAAAAATCAAGGTATTT. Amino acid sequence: CALWEVREELGKKIKVF.

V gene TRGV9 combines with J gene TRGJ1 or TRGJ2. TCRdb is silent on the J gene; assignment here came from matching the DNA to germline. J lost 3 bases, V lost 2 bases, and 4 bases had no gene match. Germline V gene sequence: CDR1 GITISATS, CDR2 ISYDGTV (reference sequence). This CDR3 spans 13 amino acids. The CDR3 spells CALWEALYYKKLF. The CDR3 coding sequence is TGTGCCTTGTGGGAGGCGCTTTATTATAAGAAACTCTTT.

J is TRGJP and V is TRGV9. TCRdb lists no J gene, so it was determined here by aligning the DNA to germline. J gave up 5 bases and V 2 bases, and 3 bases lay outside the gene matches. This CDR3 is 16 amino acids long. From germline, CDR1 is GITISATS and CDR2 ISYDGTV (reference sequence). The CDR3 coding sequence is TGTGCCTTGTGGGAGGAAAAAGAGTTGGGCAAAAAAATCAAGGTATTT. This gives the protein CALWEEKELGKKIKVF.

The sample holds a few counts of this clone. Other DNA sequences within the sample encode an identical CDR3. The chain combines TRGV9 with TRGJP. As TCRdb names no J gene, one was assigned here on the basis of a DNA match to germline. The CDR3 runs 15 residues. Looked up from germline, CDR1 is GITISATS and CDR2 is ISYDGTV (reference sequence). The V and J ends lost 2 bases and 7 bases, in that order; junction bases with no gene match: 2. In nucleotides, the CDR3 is TGTGCCTTGTGGGAGGCCGAGTTGGGCAAAAAAATCAAGGTATTT. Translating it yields CALWEAELGKKIKVF.

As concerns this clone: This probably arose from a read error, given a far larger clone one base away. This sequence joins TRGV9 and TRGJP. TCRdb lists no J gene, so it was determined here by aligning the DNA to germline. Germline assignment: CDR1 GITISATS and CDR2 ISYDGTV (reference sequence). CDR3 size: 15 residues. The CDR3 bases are TGTGCCTTGCGGGAGCAAGAGTTGGGCAAAAAAATCAAGGTATTT. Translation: CALREQELGKKIKVF.

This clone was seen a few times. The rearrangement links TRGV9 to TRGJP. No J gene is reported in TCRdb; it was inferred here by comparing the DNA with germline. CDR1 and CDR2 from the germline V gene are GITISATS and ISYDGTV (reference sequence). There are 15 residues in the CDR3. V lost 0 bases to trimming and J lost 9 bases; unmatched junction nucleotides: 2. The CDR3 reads CALWEVGLGKKIKVF. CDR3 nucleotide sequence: TGTGCCTTGTGGGAGGTGGGGTTGGGCAAAAAAATCAAGGTATTT.

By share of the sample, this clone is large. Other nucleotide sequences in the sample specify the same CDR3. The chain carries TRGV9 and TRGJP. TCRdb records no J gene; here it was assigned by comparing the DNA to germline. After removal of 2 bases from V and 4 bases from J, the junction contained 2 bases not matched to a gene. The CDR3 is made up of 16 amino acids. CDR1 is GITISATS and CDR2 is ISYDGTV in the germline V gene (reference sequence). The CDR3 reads CALWEGQELGKKIKVF. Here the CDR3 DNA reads TGTGCCTTGTGGGAGGGCCAAGAGTTGGGCAAAAAAATCAAGGTATTT.

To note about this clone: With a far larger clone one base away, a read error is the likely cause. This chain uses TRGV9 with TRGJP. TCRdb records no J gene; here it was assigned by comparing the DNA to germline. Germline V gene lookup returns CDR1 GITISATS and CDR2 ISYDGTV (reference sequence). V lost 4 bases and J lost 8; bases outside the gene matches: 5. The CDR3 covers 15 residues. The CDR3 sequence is CALWDVQLGKKIKVF. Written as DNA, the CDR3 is TGTGCCTTGTGGGACGTGCAGTTGGGCAAAAAAATCAAGGTATTT.

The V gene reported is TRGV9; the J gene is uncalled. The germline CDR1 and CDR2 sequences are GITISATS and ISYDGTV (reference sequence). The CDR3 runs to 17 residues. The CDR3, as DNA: TGTGCCTTGTGGGAGGTGCAGCAGGAGGTGGGCAAAAAAATCAAGGTCTTT. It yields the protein CALWEVQQEVGKKIKVF.

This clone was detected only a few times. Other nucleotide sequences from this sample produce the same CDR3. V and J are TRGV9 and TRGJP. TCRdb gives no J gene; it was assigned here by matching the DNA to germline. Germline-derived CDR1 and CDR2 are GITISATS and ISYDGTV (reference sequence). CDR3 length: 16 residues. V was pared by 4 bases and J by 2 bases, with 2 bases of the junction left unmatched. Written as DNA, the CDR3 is TGTGCCTTGTGGGACCGGCAAGAGTTGGGCAAAAAAATCAAGGTATTT. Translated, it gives CALWDRQELGKKIKVF.

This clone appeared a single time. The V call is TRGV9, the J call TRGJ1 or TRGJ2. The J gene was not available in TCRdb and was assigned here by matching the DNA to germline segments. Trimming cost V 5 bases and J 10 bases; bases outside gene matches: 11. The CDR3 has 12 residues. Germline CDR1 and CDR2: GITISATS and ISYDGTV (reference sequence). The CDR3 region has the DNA TGTGCCTTGTGGGGGGATTATAAAAAGAAACTCTTT. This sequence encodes CALWGDYKKKLF.

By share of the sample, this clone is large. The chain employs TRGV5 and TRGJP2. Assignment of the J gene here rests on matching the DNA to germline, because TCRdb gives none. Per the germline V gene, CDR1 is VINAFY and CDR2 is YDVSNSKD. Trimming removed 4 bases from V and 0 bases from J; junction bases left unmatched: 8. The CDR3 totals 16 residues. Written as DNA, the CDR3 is TGTGCCACCTGGGATCACTTATATAGTAGTGATTGGATCAAGACGTTT. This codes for CATWDHLYSSDWIKTF.

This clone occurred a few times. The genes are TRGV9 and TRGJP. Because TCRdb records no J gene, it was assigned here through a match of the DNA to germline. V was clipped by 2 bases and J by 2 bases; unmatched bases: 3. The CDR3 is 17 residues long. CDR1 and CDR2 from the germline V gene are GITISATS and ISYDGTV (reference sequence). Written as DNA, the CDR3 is TGTGCCTTGTGGGAGGGCCGGCAAGAGTTGGGCAAAAAAATCAAGGTATTT. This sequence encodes CALWEGRQELGKKIKVF.

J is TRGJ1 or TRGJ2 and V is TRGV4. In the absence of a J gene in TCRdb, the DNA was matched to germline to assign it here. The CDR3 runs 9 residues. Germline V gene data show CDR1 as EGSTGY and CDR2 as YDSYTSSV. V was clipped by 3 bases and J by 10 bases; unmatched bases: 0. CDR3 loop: CATWDKKLF. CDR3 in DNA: TGTGCCACCTGGGATAAGAAACTCTTT.

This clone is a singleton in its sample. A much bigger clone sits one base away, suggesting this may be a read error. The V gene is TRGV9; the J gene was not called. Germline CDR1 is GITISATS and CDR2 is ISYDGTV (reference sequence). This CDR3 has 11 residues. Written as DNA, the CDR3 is TGTGCCTTGTGGGAGGTTTATAAGAGACTCTTT. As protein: CALWEVYKRLF.